Below, 25 T cell receptor beta chains from the same sample are listed, as sequenced in a study of STAT5B mutations in CD4+ large granular lymphocyte leukemia. TCRdb keeps only in-frame clones here, not all; method: immunoSEQ multiplex PCR. The table shows approximately 35,000 clones, with roughly four fifths occurring only once. Input material: CD4+ T cells from blood buffy coats. Receptors originate from a human donor in good health.

The chain uses TRBV7-8 and TRBJ1-2; D gene ambiguous. In germline, CDR1 is SGHVS, CDR2 FQNEAQ. The CDR3 totals 15 residues. The ends were cut back, 1 base at V and 4 bases at J, with 13 bases in the middle. In DNA, the CDR3 is TGTGCCAGCAGCTTAGATATTCCTGCCGGCTATGGCTACACCTTC. Its translation is CASSLDIPAGYGYTF. The full variable domain, rest sourced from reference TRBV7-8 and TRBJ1-2, is GAGVSQSPRYKVAKRGQDVALRCDPISGHVSLFWYQQALGQGPEFLTYFQNEAQLDKSGLPSDRFFAERPEGSVSTLKIQRTQQEDSAVYLCASSLDIPAGYGYTFGSGTRLTVV.

This clone showed up just once. The V call is TRBV9, the J call TRBJ1-4; D perhaps matches TRBD1 (6 bases). The germline gives CDR1 SGDLS, CDR2 YYNGEE. Trimming removed 1 base at V and 8 bases at J, with 15 bases between. The CDR3 spans 15 residues. In DNA, the CDR3 is TGTGCCAGCAGCGTACGTACAGGGATGGGCGAAAAACTGTTTTTT. Protein product: CASSVRTGMGEKLFF.

This chain connects TRBV5-1 to TRBJ1-1, with TRBD1 as a possible D gene (5 bases). V lost 0 bases and J lost 0, with 9 bases in between. The CDR3 consists of 15 residues. Germline lookup yields CDR1 SGHRS and CDR2 YFSETQ. Here the CDR3 reads CASSLGDSMNTEAFF. CDR3 sequence (DNA): TGCGCCAGCAGCTTGGGCGACAGCATGAACACTGAAGCTTTCTTT.

Remarks on this clone: One junction end does not reproduce the germline sequence, and a read error may be involved. The J gene is TRBJ1-6, the V gene TRBV18; no clear D gene. The CDR3 sequence is 16 residues long. Germline V gene lookup returns CDR1 KGHSH and CDR2 LQKENI. The chain's CDR3 is CASSPLSMGYSSPLHF. The CDR3 DNA follows: TGTGCCAGCTCACCACTGTCCATGGGGTATAGTTCACCCCTCCACTTT.

V usage is TRBV11-2 and J usage is TRBJ2-2; a possible D gene is TRBD1 (6 bases). This CDR3 region has 15 residues. CDR1 is SGHAT and CDR2 is FQNNGV in the germline V gene. Trimming removed 3 bases from V and 2 bases from J, with 10 bases in between. CDR3 sequence reads: CASSFTGRNTGELFF. In DNA form, the CDR3 reads TGTGCCAGCAGCTTTACAGGGAGAAACACCGGGGAGCTGTTTTTT.

This chain joins TRBV6-1 and TRBJ2-2; 13 nucleotides line up with TRBD2. J gave up 2 bases and V 5 bases, and 8 bases lay outside the gene matches. The CDR3 contains 18 residues. Germline CDR1 MNHNS, CDR2 SASEGT. The CDR3: CASSQGLAGALNTGELFF. CDR3 DNA sequence: TGTGCCAGCAGTCAAGGACTAGCGGGAGCCCTTAACACCGGGGAGCTGTTTTTT.

V and J are TRBV20-1 and TRBJ2-3; weak D call: TRBD2 (5 bases). The germline CDR1 and CDR2 sequences are DFQATT and SNEGSKA (reference sequence). CDR3 length: 11 residues. Trimming cost V 2 bases and J 5 bases, with 5 bases left between them. In DNA, the CDR3 is TGCAGTGCTAGAAGCGGAGATACGCAGTATTTT. Protein sequence: CSARSGDTQYF.

This chain connects TRBV11-1 to TRBJ1-1; TRBD1 matches 8 bases. Germline-derived CDR1 and CDR2 are SGHAT and FQDESV (reference sequence). The CDR3 spans 14 residues. Trimming at V came to 3 bases and at J to 7 bases, leaving 7 bases not matched to a gene. In DNA, the CDR3 is TGTGCCAGCAGCTTCCTCGACAGGGGAGGTGAAGCTTTCTTT. Its translation is CASSFLDRGGEAFF.

This rearrangement joins TRBV11-2 to TRBJ1-2, with D maybe TRBD1 (6 bases). The V gene lost 5 bases and the J gene lost 5 bases, with 12 bases spanning the gap. The CDR3 covers 13 residues. Per germline, CDR1 SGHAT and CDR2 FQNNGV. The CDR3 DNA follows: TGTGCCAGCAGCCCCGGACAGAGTTATGGCTACACCTTC. Translated: CASSPGQSYGYTF.

This clone was picked up a small number of times. This chain connects TRBV18 to TRBJ1-2, with D possibly being TRBD1 (5 bases). Trimming removed 3 bases at V and 2 bases at J, with 13 bases between. Germline CDR1 is KGHSH and CDR2 is LQKENI. This CDR3 is built from 15 residues. The CDR3 DNA follows: TGTGCCAGCTCACCCCCGGGGCCAGCCAACTATGGCTACACCTTC. This codes for CASSPPGPANYGYTF.

The chain couples TRBV7-2 to TRBJ1-2, with TRBD1 as a possible D gene (6 bases). The CDR3 sequence is 16 residues long. The germline gives CDR1 SGHTA, CDR2 FQGNSA. Trimming cost V 1 base and J 0 bases, with 12 bases left between them. Here the CDR3 DNA reads TGTGCCAGCAGCTTAGATGCAGGGGTGGCTAACTATGGCTACACCTTC. Encoded protein: CASSLDAGVANYGYTF. The full variable domain, rest sourced from reference TRBV7-2 and TRBJ1-2, is GAGVSQSPSNKVTEKGKDVELRCDPISGHTALYWYRQSLGQGLEFLIYFQGNSAPDKSGLPSDRFSAERTGGSVSTLTIQRTQQEDSAVYLCASSLDAGVANYGYTFGSGTRLTVV.

V and J are TRBV7-2 and TRBJ2-2; D possibly uses TRBD1 or TRBD2 (6 bases each). This CDR3 has 16 amino acids. V lost 5 bases and J 7 bases, leaving 20 bases between the germline ends. Germline loops: CDR1 SGHTA, CDR2 FQGNSA. CDR3 sequence (DNA): TGTGCCAGCAGCCCACGGGTGTCGGGGGCGGTCGGGGAGCTGTTTTTT. As protein: CASSPRVSGAVGELFF.

The CDR3 loop is CASRPPGPNSYEQYF. CDR3 nucleotide sequence: TGTGCCAGCAGACCCCCGGGGCCGAACTCCTACGAGCAGTACTTC. V is TRBV28 and J is TRBJ2-7; D is possibly TRBD1 or TRBD2 (5 bases each). CDR3 length: 15 residues. CDR1 is MDHEN and CDR2 is SYDVKM in the germline V gene. Trimming pared 6 bases from V and 0 bases from J, leaving 15 bases between.

This chain uses TRBV9 with TRBJ2-1; tentative D call: TRBD2 (5 bases). This CDR3 spans 13 amino acids. V was shortened by 1 base and J by 8 bases, with 10 bases between the two germline ends. The germline CDR1 and CDR2 sequences are SGDLS and YYNGEE. CDR3 in DNA: TGTGCCAGCAGCGTACGATTGGAGGATGAGCAGTTCTTC. Residues: CASSVRLEDEQFF.

V gene TRBV11-3 combines with J gene TRBJ2-2; D not certain. This CDR3 is built from 13 residues. The V gene lost 5 bases and the J gene lost 4 bases, with 8 bases spanning the gap. Germline V lookup: CDR1 SGHNT, CDR2 YENEEA. Here the CDR3 reads CASSPGPTGELFF. The CDR3 DNA follows: TGTGCCAGCAGCCCCGGGCCCACCGGGGAGCTGTTTTTT.

This clone was seen a few times. The chain links TRBV19 to TRBJ1-3; 7 bases line up with TRBD1. Trimming took 4 bases from V and 1 from J; bases not matched to a gene: 7. This CDR3 has 16 amino acids. Per the germline V gene, CDR1 is LNHDA and CDR2 is SQIVND (reference sequence). The CDR3 spells CASSSSQGLSGNTIYF. DNA for the CDR3: TGTGCCAGTAGTAGCTCACAGGGGTTATCTGGAAACACCATATATTTT.

The gene calls are TRBV28 and TRBJ1-1; D is uncertain. The V gene lost 7 bases and the J gene lost 4 bases, with 16 bases spanning the gap. The CDR3 consists of 14 residues. The V gene's germline CDR1 is MDHEN and CDR2 SYDVKM. This CDR3 is CASNTPPGGTEAFF. CDR3 bases: TGTGCCAGCAACACGCCCCCCGGTGGCACTGAAGCTTTCTTT. Combining the CDR3 with reference TRBV28 and TRBJ1-1 gives the whole variable domain DVKVTQSSRYLVKRTGEKVFLECVQDMDHENMFWYRQDPGLGLRLIYFSYDVKMKEKGDIPEGYSVSREKKERFSLILESASTNQTSMYLCASNTPPGGTEAFFGQGTRLTVV.

Here the CDR3 reads CASSTPRRGNEKLFF. The CDR3 bases are TGTGCCAGTAGTACCCCCAGGAGGGGTAATGAAAAACTGTTTTTT. The rearrangement uses TRBV19 and TRBJ1-4, with D maybe TRBD1 (5 bases). Looked up from germline, CDR1 is LNHDA and CDR2 is SQIVND (reference sequence). CDR3 length: 15 residues. Trimming removed 4 bases at V and 4 bases at J, with 13 bases between.

The V and J genes are TRBV2 and TRBJ1-1; possible D gene TRBD1, 6 bases. CDR1 is SNHLY, CDR2 FYNNEI, per germline. The V end was cut by 5 bases, the J end by 4 bases, with 11 bases between. The CDR3 contains 13 residues. CDR3 in DNA: TGTGCCAGCAGTCGCCCAGGGGCCACTGAAGCTTTCTTT. Translated: CASSRPGATEAFF. The full variable domain, completed using reference TRBV2 and TRBJ1-1, is EPEVTQTPSHQVTQMGQEVILRCVPISNHLYFYWYRQILGQKVEFLVSFYNNEISEKSEIFDDQFSVERPDGSNFTLKIRSTKLEDSAMYFCASSRPGATEAFFGQGTRLTVV.

This chain links TRBV7-6 with TRBJ2-6, with 14 bases matching TRBD2. The length of the CDR3 is 17 residues. With V trimmed by 5 bases and J by 3 bases, 3 bases remained unmatched. In germline, CDR1 is SGHVS, CDR2 FNYEAQ. In nucleotides, the CDR3 is TGTGCCAGCAGCCCCGGACTAGCGGGAGGTGGGGCCAACGTCCTGACTTTC. The encoded protein is CASSPGLAGGGANVLTF. Drawing the rest from reference TRBV7-6 and TRBJ2-6, the complete variable domain is GAGVSQSPRYKVTKRGQDVALRCDPISGHVSLYWYRQALGQGPEFLTYFNYEAQQDKSGLPNDRFSAERPEGSISTLTIQRTEQRDSAMYRCASSPGLAGGGANVLTFGAGSRLTVL.

This sequence joins TRBV6-1 and TRBJ1-3; D unresolved. The germline gives CDR1 MNHNS, CDR2 SASEGT. This CDR3 is 11 amino acids long. V was pared by 6 bases and J by 8 bases, with 8 bases between. CDR3 in DNA: TGTGCCAGCAGCCCCATGGACACCATATATTTT. It translates to CASSPMDTIYF.

The rearrangement joins TRBV7-2 to TRBJ1-5, with D possibly matching TRBD1 (5 bases). V was clipped by 2 bases and J by 2 bases, with 7 bases between them. CDR1 and CDR2 from the germline V gene are SGHTA and FQGNSA. This CDR3 has 14 residues. The CDR3 DNA is TGTGCCAGCAGCTTATCGGGGGGCAATCAGCCCCAGCATTTT. Amino acid sequence: CASSLSGGNQPQHF.

The chain is built from TRBV2 and TRBJ2-3; no clear D. Trimming removed 4 bases at V and 6 bases at J, with 5 bases between. CDR3 length: 11 amino acids. Germline lookup yields CDR1 SNHLY and CDR2 FYNNEI. CDR3 bases: TGTGCCAGCAGTGTTCGGGATACGCAGTATTTT. The encoded protein is CASSVRDTQYF. Full variable domain (rest looked up from reference TRBV2 and TRBJ2-3): EPEVTQTPSHQVTQMGQEVILRCVPISNHLYFYWYRQILGQKVEFLVSFYNNEISEKSEIFDDQFSVERPDGSNFTLKIRSTKLEDSAMYFCASSVRDTQYFGPGTRLTVL.

In this sample, this clone turned up a few times. The chain combines TRBV4-1 with TRBJ1-6, with a tentative D call TRBD1 (6 bases). V dropped 4 bases and J dropped 4 bases, with 11 bases sitting between them. There are 15 residues in the CDR3. Germline V gene lookup returns CDR1 MGHRA and CDR2 YSYEKL. The CDR3: CASSPTGTYNSPLHF. The CDR3 DNA sequence: TGCGCCAGCAGCCCTACAGGGACTTATAATTCACCCCTCCACTTT.

This clone came up a few times. The chain employs TRBV19 and TRBJ2-7; D remains ambiguous. The CDR3 covers 14 residues. The germline CDR1 and CDR2 sequences are LNHDA and SQIVND (reference sequence). The V and J ends lost 0 bases and 5 bases respectively, with 11 bases between them. In DNA, the CDR3 is TGTGCCAGTAGTATAGATCCCGGCCGGAACGAGCAGTACTTC. Encoded protein: CASSIDPGRNEQYF.